This TCR beta chain was captured in a study of control samples from healthy donors and cancer patients. Method: immunoSEQ multiplex PCR; TCRdb's copy keeps in-frame clones and lacks some. The sample has about 90,000 clones, just over 90% seen once. Input material: blood. This TCR was recovered from a woman in her 30s in good health.

Here the CDR3 DNA reads TGTGCCAGTAGTATCTTCGGCTCCTACGAGCAGTACTTC. This gives the protein CASSIFGSYEQYF. The rearrangement joins TRBV19 to TRBJ2-7; D uncertain. This CDR3 contains 13 residues. Germline V lookup: CDR1 LNHDA, CDR2 SQIVND (reference sequence). V was shortened by 3 bases and J by 0 bases, with 6 bases between the two germline ends.